Listed below are T cell receptor beta chains from one sample, sequenced in a study of T-cell reconstitution after alpha-beta-depleted transplantation in children. TCRdb passed the PCR reads through MiXCR, listing each CDR3 protein once. Counted here are around 300,000 distinct CDR3 sequences, around a tenth occurring once; the ten biggest clones make up 20% to 25%. Source: peripheral blood, taken 180 days after TCRalphabeta/CD19-depleted stem cell transplant. The source is a male patient between 2 and 10 years old who had a stem cell transplant for chronic granulomatous disease, so the T cells may come from the graft donor. Each CDR3 is given with its conserved first and last residue. D genes are given only for firm matches. Clone sizes are given selectively: once, few, many, or a class where the clone is expanded.

CDR3nt: TGCGCCAGCAGCTTGGACGGACGTGCCACCGGGGAGCTGTTTTTT
CDR3aa: CASSLDGRATGELFF
v_gene: TRBV5-1
j_gene: TRBJ2-2
abundance: many
d_gene: NA

CDR3nt: TGTGCCAGTTACGGCACCCTTCGTTGGGGGGGCCAAGAGACCCAGTACTTC
CDR3aa: CASYGTLRWGGQETQYF
v_gene: TRBV7-8
j_gene: TRBJ2-5
abundance: many
d_gene: TRBD2

CDR3nt: TGTGCCAGCAGGGGGGGACTTTCGTACCGAGACACCCAGTACTTC
CDR3aa: CASRGGLSYRDTQYF
v_gene: TRBV2
j_gene: TRBJ2-5
abundance: NA
d_gene: NA

CDR3nt: TGTGCCAGCGGGGGGGGCCCTAACACTGAAGCTTTCTTT
CDR3aa: CASGGGPNTEAFF
v_gene: TRBV7-9
j_gene: TRBJ1-1
abundance: many
d_gene: NA

CDR3nt: TGCAGTGCTAGGGGTTGGCGGCGGGACAAAGCCACGAACACCGGGGAGCTGTTTTTT
CDR3aa: CSARGWRRDKATNTGELFF
v_gene: TRBV20-1
j_gene: TRBJ2-2
abundance: many
d_gene: NA

CDR3nt: TGCGCCAGCAGCCCCGTGTGGTTCGGACAGTTCAATGAGCAGTTCTTC
CDR3aa: CASSPVWFGQFNEQFF
v_gene: TRBV5-1
j_gene: TRBJ2-1
abundance: many
d_gene: NA

CDR3nt: TGTGCCAGCAGCCCCGGACAGAGAACCGGGGAGCTGTTTTTT
CDR3aa: CASSPGQRTGELFF
v_gene: TRBV7-9
j_gene: TRBJ2-2
abundance: many
d_gene: NA

CDR3nt: TGTGCCAGCAGAACCGGGCTAGGGTACTACGAGCAGTACTTC
CDR3aa: CASRTGLGYYEQYF
v_gene: TRBV6-5
j_gene: TRBJ2-7
abundance: many
d_gene: NA

CDR3nt: TGTGCCAGCAGCGCAACAGGGGGCACTGAAGCTTTCTTT
CDR3aa: CASSATGGTEAFF
v_gene: TRBV9
j_gene: TRBJ1-1
abundance: many
d_gene: TRBD1

CDR3nt: TGTGCCAGCAGCTTAGCCGGGACACGGAACTATGGCTACACCTTC
CDR3aa: CASSLAGTRNYGYTF
v_gene: TRBV7-9
j_gene: TRBJ1-2
abundance: many
d_gene: NA

CDR3nt: TGTGCCAGCAGTTTATCAGGAGGGAATAACTATGGCTACACCTTC
CDR3aa: CASSLSGGNNYGYTF
v_gene: TRBV27
j_gene: TRBJ1-2
abundance: many
d_gene: NA

CDR3nt: TGCAGCGTTAACAGGGGCACCGGGACCGATACGCAGTATTTT
CDR3aa: CSVNRGTGTDTQYF
v_gene: TRBV29-1
j_gene: TRBJ2-3
abundance: many
d_gene: TRBD1

CDR3nt: TGCGCCAGCAGCCTCGGACAGGGAACAGGGTACCAGCATTTT
CDR3aa: CASSLGQGTGYQHF
v_gene: TRBV5-1
j_gene: TRBJ1-5
abundance: many
d_gene: TRBD1

CDR3nt: TGTGCCAGCAGTTTAGCGTTGAGCGCTAATCAGCCCCAGCATTTT
CDR3aa: CASSLALSANQPQHF
v_gene: TRBV12-3/TRBV12-4
j_gene: TRBJ1-5
abundance: many
d_gene: NA

CDR3nt: TGTGCCAGCAGCATTAGCGGGGGGGCCCCGGGAGAGCAGTACTTC
CDR3aa: CASSISGGAPGEQYF
v_gene: TRBV11-3
j_gene: TRBJ2-7
abundance: many
d_gene: TRBD2

CDR3nt: TGTGCCAGCTCAAGTCAGGGGGGCAATGAGCAGTTCTTC
CDR3aa: CASSSQGGNEQFF
v_gene: TRBV6-2/TRBV6-3
j_gene: TRBJ2-1
abundance: many
d_gene: NA

CDR3nt: TGCAGTGCTAGGGACTTGGTGGCCCAGTACTTC
CDR3aa: CSARDLVAQYF
v_gene: TRBV20-1
j_gene: TRBJ2-5
abundance: many
d_gene: NA

CDR3nt: TGTGCCAGCAGCCCAAACAGGGTTGGGGACGAGCAGTACTTC
CDR3aa: CASSPNRVGDEQYF
v_gene: TRBV11-2
j_gene: TRBJ2-7
abundance: many
d_gene: NA

CDR3nt: TGTGCCACCAGCAGGACGGCCCGGGACTATGGCTACACCTTC
CDR3aa: CATSRTARDYGYTF
v_gene: TRBV15
j_gene: TRBJ1-2
abundance: many
d_gene: NA

CDR3nt: TGTGCCAGCAGCCGCGGGACAGCCCCTGAAGCTTTCTTT
CDR3aa: CASSRGTAPEAFF
v_gene: TRBV7-2
j_gene: TRBJ1-1
abundance: many
d_gene: TRBD1

CDR3nt: TGTGCCAGCAGCTCTAAAACAGGGGTCCCCTACAATGAGCAGTTCTTC
CDR3aa: CASSSKTGVPYNEQFF
v_gene: TRBV12-3/TRBV12-4
j_gene: TRBJ2-1
abundance: many
d_gene: TRBD1

CDR3nt: TGTGCCAGCAGCCCGGGACAGCTGAGCTCTGGAAACACCATATATTTT
CDR3aa: CASSPGQLSSGNTIYF
v_gene: TRBV25-1
j_gene: TRBJ1-3
abundance: many
d_gene: TRBD1

CDR3nt: TGTGCCAGCAGCCCACCTTGGGACAGGGATCAGAATACGCAGTATTTT
CDR3aa: CASSPPWDRDQNTQYF
v_gene: TRBV7-9
j_gene: TRBJ2-3
abundance: many
d_gene: TRBD1

CDR3nt: TGTGCCAGCAGTAAACCACAGGGCTCCTACGAGCAGTACTTC
CDR3aa: CASSKPQGSYEQYF
v_gene: TRBV25-1
j_gene: TRBJ2-7
abundance: many
d_gene: NA

CDR3nt: TGTGCCAGCAGCGGGGGGATTGCGGGGGAGCAGTTCTTC
CDR3aa: CASSGGIAGEQFF
v_gene: TRBV2
j_gene: TRBJ2-1
abundance: many
d_gene: TRBD2

CDR3nt: TGTGCCAGCAGTTCTTTAGCGGGAGGATGGACCGGGGAGCTGTTTTTT
CDR3aa: CASSSLAGGWTGELFF
v_gene: TRBV27
j_gene: TRBJ2-2
abundance: many
d_gene: TRBD2

CDR3nt: TGTGCCTGGAGTCCCGGGACAGGGACCTACGAGCAGTACTTC
CDR3aa: CAWSPGTGTYEQYF
v_gene: TRBV30
j_gene: TRBJ2-7
abundance: many
d_gene: TRBD1

CDR3nt: TGTGCCATATCGACAGGGAGCACAGATACGCAGTATTTT
CDR3aa: CAISTGSTDTQYF
v_gene: TRBV10-3
j_gene: TRBJ2-3
abundance: many
d_gene: TRBD1

CDR3nt: TGCGCCAGCAGCTTGGGCCCAGACAGGGACGGGCAGCCCCAGCATTTT
CDR3aa: CASSLGPDRDGQPQHF
v_gene: TRBV5-1
j_gene: TRBJ1-5
abundance: many
d_gene: TRBD1

CDR3nt: TGTGCCAGCAGCTTAAGCGCTAGCGGGGGGTTCTTAGCCAAAAACATTCAGTACTTC
CDR3aa: CASSLSASGGFLAKNIQYF
v_gene: TRBV7-2
j_gene: TRBJ2-4
abundance: many
d_gene: TRBD2

CDR3nt: TGCAGCGTTGAAGACATAAATGAGCAGTTCTTC
CDR3aa: CSVEDINEQFF
v_gene: TRBV29-1
j_gene: TRBJ2-1
abundance: many
d_gene: NA

CDR3nt: TGTGCCAGCAGCGCCCCCGGCTCAATAGGGGGCGGAAGGTCCTACGAGCAGTACTTC
CDR3aa: CASSAPGSIGGGRSYEQYF
v_gene: TRBV7-8
j_gene: TRBJ2-7
abundance: many
d_gene: TRBD1

CDR3nt: TGCAGTGCTAGATTCTTGCGGGGGAAAGAGACCCAGTACTTC
CDR3aa: CSARFLRGKETQYF
v_gene: TRBV20-1
j_gene: TRBJ2-5
abundance: many
d_gene: TRBD2

CDR3nt: TGTGCCTGGAGTCCACTAGCGGGAGGCGGAACGCAGTATTTT
CDR3aa: CAWSPLAGGGTQYF
v_gene: TRBV30
j_gene: TRBJ2-3
abundance: few
d_gene: TRBD2

CDR3nt: TGTGCCAGCAGTTTGGGGCAGGCCTCTAGCACAGATACGCAGTATTTT
CDR3aa: CASSLGQASSTDTQYF
v_gene: TRBV12-3/TRBV12-4
j_gene: TRBJ2-3
abundance: many
d_gene: NA

CDR3nt: TGCGCCAGCAGTGAGGGCGGGACGGGGCCAACCTACGAGCAGTACTTC
CDR3aa: CASSEGGTGPTYEQYF
v_gene: TRBV10-2
j_gene: TRBJ2-7
abundance: many
d_gene: NA